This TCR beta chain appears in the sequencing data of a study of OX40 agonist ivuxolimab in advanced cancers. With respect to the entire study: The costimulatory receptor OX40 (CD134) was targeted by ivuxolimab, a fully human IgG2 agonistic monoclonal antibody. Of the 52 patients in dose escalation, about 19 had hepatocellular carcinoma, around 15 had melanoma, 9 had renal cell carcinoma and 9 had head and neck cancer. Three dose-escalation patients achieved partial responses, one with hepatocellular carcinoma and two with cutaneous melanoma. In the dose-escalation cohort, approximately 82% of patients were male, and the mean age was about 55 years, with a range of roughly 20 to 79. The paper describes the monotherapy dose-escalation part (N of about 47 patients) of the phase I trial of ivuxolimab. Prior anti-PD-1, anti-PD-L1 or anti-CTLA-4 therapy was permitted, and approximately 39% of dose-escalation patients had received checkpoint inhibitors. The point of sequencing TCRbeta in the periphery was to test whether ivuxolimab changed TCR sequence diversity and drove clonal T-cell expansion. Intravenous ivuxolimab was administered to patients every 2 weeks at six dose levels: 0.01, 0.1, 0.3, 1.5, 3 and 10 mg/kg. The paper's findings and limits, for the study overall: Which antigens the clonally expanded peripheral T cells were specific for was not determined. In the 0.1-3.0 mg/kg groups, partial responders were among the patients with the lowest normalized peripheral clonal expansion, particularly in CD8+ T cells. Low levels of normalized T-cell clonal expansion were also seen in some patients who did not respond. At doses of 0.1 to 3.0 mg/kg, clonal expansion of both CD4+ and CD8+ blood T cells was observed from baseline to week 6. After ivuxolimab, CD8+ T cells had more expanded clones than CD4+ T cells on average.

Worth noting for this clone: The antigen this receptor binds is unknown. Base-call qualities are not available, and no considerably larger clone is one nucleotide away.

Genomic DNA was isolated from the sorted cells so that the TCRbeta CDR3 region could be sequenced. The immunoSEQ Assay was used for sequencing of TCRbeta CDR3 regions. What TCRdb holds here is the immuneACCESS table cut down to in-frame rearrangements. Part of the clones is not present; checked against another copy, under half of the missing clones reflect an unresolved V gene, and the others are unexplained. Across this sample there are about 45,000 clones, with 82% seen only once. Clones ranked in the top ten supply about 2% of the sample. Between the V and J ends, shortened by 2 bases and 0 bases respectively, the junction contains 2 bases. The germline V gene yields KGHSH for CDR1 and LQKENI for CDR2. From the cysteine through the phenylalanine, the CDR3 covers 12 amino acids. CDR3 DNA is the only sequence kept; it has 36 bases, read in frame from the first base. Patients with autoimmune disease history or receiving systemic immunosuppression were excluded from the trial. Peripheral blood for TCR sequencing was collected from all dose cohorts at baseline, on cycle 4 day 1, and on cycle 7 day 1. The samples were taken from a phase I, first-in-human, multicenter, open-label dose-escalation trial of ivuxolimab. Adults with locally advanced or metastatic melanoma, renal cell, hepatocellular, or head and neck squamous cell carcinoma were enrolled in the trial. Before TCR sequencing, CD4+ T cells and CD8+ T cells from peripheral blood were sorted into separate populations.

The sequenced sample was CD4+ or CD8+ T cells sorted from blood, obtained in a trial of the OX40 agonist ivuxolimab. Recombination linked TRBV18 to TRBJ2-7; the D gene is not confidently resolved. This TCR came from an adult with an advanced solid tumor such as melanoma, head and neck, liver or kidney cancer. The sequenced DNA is TGTGCCAGCTCACCAAGCTCCTACGAGCAGTACTTC. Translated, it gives CASSPSSYEQYF.